These 27 T cell receptor beta chains originate from one sample sequenced in a study of cytomegalovirus exposure and HLA in healthy donors. PCR employed 60 Vbeta and 13 Jbeta primers. Profiling relied on immunoSEQ multiplex PCR, and the TCRdb table lists in-frame clones only, not all of them. This sample's table has under 95,000 clones. Material for sequencing was PBMCs. These receptors came from a man aged 50-60 years in good health and CMV-seronegative.

The J gene is TRBJ2-7, the V gene TRBV19; a possible D gene is TRBD1 (5 bases). Trimming removed 5 bases from V and 8 bases from J, with 16 bases in between. This CDR3 is built from 13 residues. Germline assignment: CDR1 LNHDA and CDR2 SQIVND (reference sequence). CDR3 loop: CASSPPDQGKQYF. The CDR3 DNA sequence: TGTGCCAGTAGTCCTCCGGATCAGGGTAAGCAGTACTTC.

The V gene is TRBV27, the J gene TRBJ2-5; no firm D call. CDR1 and CDR2 from the germline V gene are MNHEY and SMNVEV (reference sequence). V was shortened by 2 bases and J by 0 bases, with 13 bases between the two germline ends. The CDR3 consists of 16 residues. In DNA form, the CDR3 reads TGTGCCAGCAGTTTAAAACATGGCCCGAACCAAGAGACCCAGTACTTC. Protein product: CASSLKHGPNQETQYF.

The rearrangement uses TRBV6-1 and TRBJ2-2; 10 nucleotides agree with TRBD1. The CDR3 runs to 14 residues. Germline loops: CDR1 MNHNS, CDR2 SASEGT. Losses at the gene ends were 10 bases for V and 6 bases for J; bases not matched to a gene: 8. The CDR3 region is CATGTGVLSGELFF. Written as DNA, the CDR3 is TGTGCCACCGGGACAGGGGTTCTGTCCGGGGAGCTGTTTTTT.

The V and J genes are TRBV18 and TRBJ2-7; 7 bases map to TRBD1. The trim removed 4 bases at V and 5 bases at J, leaving 5 bases unmatched. The CDR3 consists of 13 residues. Germline V gene lookup returns CDR1 KGHSH and CDR2 LQKENI. The CDR3 DNA sequence: TGTGCCAGCTCACTTGGGGACAGCAACGAGCAGTACTTC. Protein product: CASSLGDSNEQYF.

This chain connects TRBV15 to TRBJ1-1; 9 bases align to TRBD1. The CDR3 sequence is 13 residues long. With V trimmed by 3 bases and J by 5 bases, 1 base remained unmatched. Looked up from germline, CDR1 is LNHNV and CDR2 is YYDKDF (reference sequence). The CDR3, as DNA: TGTGCCACCAGCAGGGGACAGGGAACTGAAGCTTTCTTT. Protein sequence: CATSRGQGTEAFF.

This chain joins TRBV13 and TRBJ2-7; TRBD1 agrees at 11 bases. This CDR3 has 15 amino acids. The V and J ends lost 6 bases and 3 bases, in that order; junction bases with no gene match: 7. Looked up from germline, CDR1 is PRHDT and CDR2 is FYEKMQ (reference sequence). Here the CDR3 reads CASSPRGTGGYEQYF. The CDR3 nucleotides read TGTGCCAGCAGTCCCCGGGGGACAGGGGGCTACGAGCAGTACTTC.

Concerning this clone: Within the sample, other DNA sequences also encode this same CDR3. The chain joins TRBV6-5 to TRBJ2-3; D is possibly TRBD2 (6 bases). Per germline, CDR1 MNHEY and CDR2 SVGAGI. The CDR3 runs to 14 residues. V dropped 6 bases and J dropped 2 bases, with 12 bases sitting between them. This CDR3 reads CASRWGVSTDTQYF. The CDR3 DNA follows: TGTGCCAGCAGGTGGGGGGTCTCCACAGATACGCAGTATTTT.

J is TRBJ2-1 and V is TRBV7-2; 11 bases line up with TRBD2. The CDR3 consists of 15 residues. Germline values: CDR1 SGHTA, CDR2 FQGNSA. V lost 6 bases and J lost 4; bases outside the gene matches: 5. CDR3 amino acids: CASRPSGGPYNEQFF. The CDR3 bases are TGTGCCAGCAGACCTAGCGGGGGGCCTTACAATGAGCAGTTCTTC.

V is TRBV27 and J is TRBJ2-7; 7 nucleotides align to TRBD1. Germline-derived CDR1 and CDR2 are MNHEY and SMNVEV (reference sequence). J lost 5 bases, V lost 3 bases, and 7 bases had no gene match. The CDR3 has 14 amino acids. CDR3 nucleotides: TGTGCCAGCAGTTTTTTGGACAGGATAAACGAGCAGTACTTC. Its protein product is CASSFLDRINEQYF.

V and J are TRBV18 and TRBJ1-1; 7 nucleotides line up with TRBD1. The V gene end was trimmed by 2 bases and the J gene end by 4 bases; junction bases not matched to a gene: 4. This CDR3 has 14 residues. From germline, CDR1 is KGHSH and CDR2 LQKENI. In DNA form, the CDR3 reads TGTGCCAGCTCACCAGACAGGGCTGTCACTGAAGCTTTCTTT. Encoded protein: CASSPDRAVTEAFF.

The chain carries TRBV5-1 and TRBJ2-7, with 8 bases identical to TRBD2. This CDR3 region has 14 residues. Trimming at V came to 0 bases and at J to 5 bases, leaving 4 bases not matched to a gene. CDR1 is SGHRS, CDR2 YFSETQ, per germline. The CDR3 loop is CASSLDGGADEQYF. CDR3 nucleotide sequence: TGCGCCAGCAGCTTGGACGGGGGGGCCGACGAGCAGTACTTC.

DNA of the CDR3: TGTGCCAGCGTGGAGGGCGCGATTAGGTGGGACGAGCAGTACTTC. Encoded protein: CASVEGAIRWDEQYF. The V gene is TRBV2, the J gene TRBJ2-7, with D possibly TRBD2 on 6 matching bases. Trimming pared 8 bases from V and 5 bases from J, leaving 22 bases between. The CDR3 is made up of 15 amino acids. CDR1 and CDR2 (germline): SNHLY, FYNNEI.

This chain links TRBV25-1 with TRBJ2-2, with TRBD1 matching over 9 bases. The CDR3 is made up of 17 amino acids. Losses at the gene ends were 5 bases for V and 4 bases for J; bases not matched to a gene: 11. Per germline, CDR1 MGHDK and CDR2 SYGVNS. The CDR3: CASSTRGDRAPTGELFF. DNA for the CDR3: TGTGCCAGCAGTACTAGAGGGGACAGGGCCCCCACCGGGGAGCTGTTTTTT.

CDR3 nucleotides: TGCAGCGTCGTCGAGGGACAGTCGCGTATTTATGGCTACACCTTC. This sequence encodes CSVVEGQSRIYGYTF. The chain carries TRBV29-1 and TRBJ1-2; TRBD1 aligns across 7 bases. The CDR3 sequence is 15 residues long. Germline CDR1 and CDR2: SQVTM and ANQGSEA. V shed 6 bases and J 5 bases; nucleotides not matched to a gene: 15. The full variable domain, rest sourced from reference TRBV29-1 and TRBJ1-2, is SAVISQKPSRDICQRGTSLTIQCQVDSQVTMMFWYRQQPGQSLTLIATANQGSEATYESGFVIDKFPISRPNLTFSTLTVSNMSPEDSSIYLCSVVEGQSRIYGYTFGSGTRLTVV.

Turning to this clone: A junction end diverges from the germline sequence, so it may reflect a read error. The V gene is TRBV9, the J gene TRBJ2-7; tentatively, D is TRBD2 (5 bases). The CDR3 consists of 17 residues. From germline, CDR1 is SGDLS and CDR2 YYNGEE. The CDR3 sequence: CASSVGGSPFSYGERYF. CDR3 DNA sequence: TGTGCCAGCAGCGTAGGTGGCAGCCCTTTCTCCTACGGGGAGCGGTACTTC.

The J gene is TRBJ1-6, the V gene TRBV5-5, with D unresolved. CDR1 is SGHKS and CDR2 is YYEKEE in the germline V gene (reference sequence). This CDR3 region has 15 residues. V was clipped by 1 base and J by 0 bases, with 5 bases between them. The CDR3 is CASSLRSSYNSPLHF. CDR3 bases: TGTGCCAGCAGCTTGAGGAGCTCCTATAATTCACCCCTCCACTTT.

The V gene is TRBV19, the J gene TRBJ1-1, with D unresolved. V was pared by 3 bases and J by 0 bases, with 11 bases between. Per germline, CDR1 LNHDA and CDR2 SQIVND (reference sequence). The CDR3 totals 15 residues. The CDR3 spells CASSIAGIVNTEAFF. The CDR3 bases are TGTGCCAGTAGTATTGCGGGAATTGTGAACACTGAAGCTTTCTTT.

V gene TRBV29-1 combines with J gene TRBJ1-2; D remains ambiguous. Germline V gene data show CDR1 as SQVTM and CDR2 as ANQGSEA. This CDR3 has 11 residues. V gave up 4 bases and J gave up 6 bases, with 9 bases separating them. The CDR3 loop reads CSVVEANGYTF. The CDR3 nucleotides read TGCAGCGTTGTTGAGGCGAATGGCTACACCTTC. Full variable domain (rest looked up from reference TRBV29-1 and TRBJ1-2): SAVISQKPSRDICQRGTSLTIQCQVDSQVTMMFWYRQQPGQSLTLIATANQGSEATYESGFVIDKFPISRPNLTFSTLTVSNMSPEDSSIYLCSVVEANGYTFGSGTRLTVV.

V and J are TRBV5-4 and TRBJ2-5; 9 nucleotides agree with TRBD1. This CDR3 region has 14 residues. Trimming took 3 bases from V and 5 from J; bases not matched to a gene: 5. From germline, CDR1 is SGHNT and CDR2 YYREEE (reference sequence). The CDR3 sequence is CASSSPGQGETQYF. Here the CDR3 DNA reads TGTGCCAGCAGCTCTCCGGGACAGGGTGAGACCCAGTACTTC.

CDR3 DNA sequence: TGTGCCAGCAGTGAAGAGGTTCTGAGGGTTGGAAACACCATATATTTT. Its translation: CASSEEVLRVGNTIYF. V gene TRBV6-1 combines with J gene TRBJ1-3; no reliable D call. The CDR3 totals 16 residues. Germline-derived CDR1 and CDR2 are MNHNS and SASEGT. The V end lost 1 base, the J end lost 3 bases, and 13 bases lay between the germline ends.

The chain carries TRBV29-1 and TRBJ2-2, with D possibly TRBD1 on 5 matching bases. Germline V CDR1 and CDR2: SQVTM, ANQGSEA. This CDR3 comprises 13 residues. V was clipped by 4 bases and J by 4 bases, with 10 bases between them. This chain's CDR3 is CSVAQGPTGELFF. Written as DNA, the CDR3 is TGCAGCGTTGCGCAGGGCCCCACCGGGGAGCTGTTTTTT.

V is TRBV6-6 and J is TRBJ2-1; D is perhaps TRBD2 (5 bases). V was cut by 6 bases and J by 4 bases, with 19 bases left in between. Germline assignment: CDR1 MNHNY and CDR2 SVGAGI (reference sequence). The CDR3 is 16 amino acids. For the CDR3, the DNA is TGTGCCAGCAGCCCATCCTTTAGCACGGGGTACAATGAGCAGTTCTTC. Amino acids: CASSPSFSTGYNEQFF.

This chain connects TRBV18 to TRBJ1-6; 8 bases match TRBD1. J lost 0 bases, V lost 3 bases, and 7 bases had no gene match. The length of the CDR3 is 18 residues. Germline values: CDR1 KGHSH, CDR2 LQKENI. The CDR3 loop is CASSPDRGLSSYNSPLHF. CDR3 coding DNA: TGTGCCAGCTCACCCGACAGGGGACTAAGCTCCTATAATTCACCCCTCCACTTT. Supplemented by reference TRBV18 and TRBJ1-6, the full variable domain reads NAGVMQNPRHLVRRRGQEARLRCSPMKGHSHVYWYRQLPEEGLKFMVYLQKENIIDESGMPKERFSAEFPKEGPSILRIQQVVRGDSAAYFCASSPDRGLSSYNSPLHFGNGTRLTVT.

The chain joins TRBV13 to TRBJ1-2; 7 bases align to TRBD1. J was trimmed by 7 bases and V by 5 bases; bases with no gene match: 13. This CDR3 contains 15 residues. Germline loops: CDR1 PRHDT, CDR2 FYEKMQ (reference sequence). The CDR3 nucleotides are TGTGCCAGCAGCGGCGGGACAGCCTGGGGGGTTGGCTACACCTTC. It translates to CASSGGTAWGVGYTF.

This CDR3 reads CASTVTGELFF. The CDR3 region has the DNA TGTGCCAGCACCGTCACCGGGGAGCTGTTTTTT. The chain uses TRBV28 and TRBJ2-2, with D hard to call. In germline, CDR1 is MDHEN, CDR2 SYDVKM. CDR3 length equals 11 residues. Trimming removed 7 bases from V and 4 bases from J, with 4 bases in between.

The rearrangement uses TRBV28 and TRBJ2-1; D possibly corresponds to TRBD2 (5 bases). Trimming removed 6 bases at V and 3 bases at J, with 9 bases between. The CDR3 has 13 amino acids. CDR1 and CDR2 from the germline V gene are MDHEN and SYDVKM. The CDR3 reads CASRPGIYNEQFF. Here the CDR3 DNA reads TGTGCCAGCAGACCCGGGATCTACAATGAGCAGTTCTTC.

The chain employs TRBV18 and TRBJ2-4, with D possibly matching TRBD2 (5 bases). V was pared by 3 bases and J by 9 bases, with 9 bases between. Germline V gene sequence: CDR1 KGHSH, CDR2 LQKENI. This CDR3 is built from 12 residues. In nucleotides, the CDR3 is TGTGCCAGCTCACCCGGTGAGGGCATTCAGTACTTC. Protein product: CASSPGEGIQYF.